This T cell receptor (beta chain) was retrieved from a study of shared clonotypes between healthy human individuals. Study as a whole: CD8 memory received one plate per donor, CD8 naive two, CD4 memory three and CD4 naive three. Notes on the study in general: Unshared clonotypes carried lower generation probabilities than those common to all four donors.

Of note for this clone: What it binds is not known.

The V gene's germline CDR1 is SGDLS and CDR2 YYNGEE. V was cut by 4 bases and J by 2 bases, with 16 bases left in between. This CDR3 region has 16 residues. TCRdb keeps only in-frame clones here, not all; method: immunoSEQ multiplex PCR. The data contain under 750,000 clones, around 77% of them singletons. The chain carries TRBV9 and TRBJ1-3; the D is unclear. The origin of this receptor is a young woman in good health. Material: memory CD4+ T cells sorted from blood. The sample's subset: CD45RA-negative fraction. The CDR3 spells CASSRAWRDAGNTIYF. Here the CDR3 DNA reads TGTGCCAGCAGCCGCGCTTGGCGAGACGCTGGAAACACCATATATTTT.